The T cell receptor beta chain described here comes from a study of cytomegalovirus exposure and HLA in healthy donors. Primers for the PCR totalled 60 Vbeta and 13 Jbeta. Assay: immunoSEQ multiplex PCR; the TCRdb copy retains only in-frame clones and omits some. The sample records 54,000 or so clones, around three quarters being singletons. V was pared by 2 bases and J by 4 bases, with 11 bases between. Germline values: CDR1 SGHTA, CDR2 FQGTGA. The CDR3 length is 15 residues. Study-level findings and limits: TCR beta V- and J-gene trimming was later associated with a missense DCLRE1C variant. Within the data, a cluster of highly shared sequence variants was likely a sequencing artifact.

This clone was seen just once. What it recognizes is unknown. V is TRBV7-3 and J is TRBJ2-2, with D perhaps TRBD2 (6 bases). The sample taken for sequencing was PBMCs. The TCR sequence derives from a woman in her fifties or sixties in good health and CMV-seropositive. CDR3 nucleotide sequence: TGTGCCAGCAGCTTATGGCGGGGTAGCACCGGGGAGCTGTTTTTT. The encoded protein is CASSLWRGSTGELFF. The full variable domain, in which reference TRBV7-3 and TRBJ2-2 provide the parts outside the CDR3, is GAGVSQTPSNKVTEKGKYVELRCDPISGHTALYWYRQSLGQGPEFLIYFQGTGAADDSGLPNDRFFAVRPEGSVSTLKIQRTERGDSAVYLCASSLWRGSTGELFFGEGSRLTVL.